Listed below are T cell receptor beta chains from one sample, sequenced in a study of T cells in pancreatic ductal adenocarcinoma. Repertoires were generated with immunoSEQ multiplex PCR, while TCRdb's copy carries only in-frame clones and drops some. This sample carries over 85,000 clones, roughly 96% of them seen once, and the ten largest clones take less than 4%. Sample: PBMCs. The source of these receptors is a human donor with pancreatic ductal adenocarcinoma. The CDR3 runs from the conserved cysteine through the conserved F or W. D genes are given only for firm matches. Clone size appears in some rows only: once, few, many, or a class for an expanded clone.

>TRBJ2-5|.|.|TRBV2
CASSLEETQYF
TGTGCCAGCAGTTTAGAAGAGACCCAGTACTTC
>TRBJ2-7|.|.|TRBV28
CASSLTDYEQYF
TGTGCCAGCAGTCTTACAGATTACGAGCAGTACTTC
>TRBJ1-1|.|.|TRBV18
CASSPQPGGNTEAFF
TGTGCCAGCTCACCACAGCCGGGGGGGAACACTGAAGCTTTCTTT
>TRBJ2-2|.|.|TRBV27
CASSTTAGTGELFF
TGTGCCAGCAGTACGACGGCGGGTACCGGGGAGCTGTTTTTT
>TRBJ2-7|.|.|TRBV11-2
CASSLQLQGYEQYF
TGTGCCAGCAGCCTCCAACTACAAGGCTACGAGCAGTACTTC
>TRBJ2-1|once|TRBD2|TRBV7-2
CASRSSLGLAGYNEQFF
TGTGCCAGCAGATCCAGCCTGGGACTAGCGGGTTACAATGAGCAGTTCTTC
>TRBJ2-2|.|.|TRBV1
CTSLLAGGLTDTGELFF
TGCACCAGTTTGCTAGCGGGAGGGCTTACGGACACCGGGGAGCTGTTTTTT
>TRBJ2-3|.|TRBD1|TRBV7-3
CASSLTYRGRPNPDTQYF
TGTGCCAGCAGCTTAACGTACAGGGGGCGTCCAAATCCAGATACGCAGTATTTT
>TRBJ2-1|.|TRBD2|TRBV30
CACRRTSGSGRNEQFF
TGTGCCTGCCGCAGGACTAGCGGGAGCGGGAGGAATGAGCAGTTCTTC
>TRBJ2-3|.|TRBD1|TRBV19
CASSIQQGLTDTQYF
TGTGCCAGTAGTATCCAACAGGGGCTCACAGATACGCAGTATTTT
>TRBJ2-7|.|.|TRBV7-9
CASSSVSGAYEQYF
TGTGCCAGCAGCTCTGTATCCGGAGCCTACGAGCAGTACTTC